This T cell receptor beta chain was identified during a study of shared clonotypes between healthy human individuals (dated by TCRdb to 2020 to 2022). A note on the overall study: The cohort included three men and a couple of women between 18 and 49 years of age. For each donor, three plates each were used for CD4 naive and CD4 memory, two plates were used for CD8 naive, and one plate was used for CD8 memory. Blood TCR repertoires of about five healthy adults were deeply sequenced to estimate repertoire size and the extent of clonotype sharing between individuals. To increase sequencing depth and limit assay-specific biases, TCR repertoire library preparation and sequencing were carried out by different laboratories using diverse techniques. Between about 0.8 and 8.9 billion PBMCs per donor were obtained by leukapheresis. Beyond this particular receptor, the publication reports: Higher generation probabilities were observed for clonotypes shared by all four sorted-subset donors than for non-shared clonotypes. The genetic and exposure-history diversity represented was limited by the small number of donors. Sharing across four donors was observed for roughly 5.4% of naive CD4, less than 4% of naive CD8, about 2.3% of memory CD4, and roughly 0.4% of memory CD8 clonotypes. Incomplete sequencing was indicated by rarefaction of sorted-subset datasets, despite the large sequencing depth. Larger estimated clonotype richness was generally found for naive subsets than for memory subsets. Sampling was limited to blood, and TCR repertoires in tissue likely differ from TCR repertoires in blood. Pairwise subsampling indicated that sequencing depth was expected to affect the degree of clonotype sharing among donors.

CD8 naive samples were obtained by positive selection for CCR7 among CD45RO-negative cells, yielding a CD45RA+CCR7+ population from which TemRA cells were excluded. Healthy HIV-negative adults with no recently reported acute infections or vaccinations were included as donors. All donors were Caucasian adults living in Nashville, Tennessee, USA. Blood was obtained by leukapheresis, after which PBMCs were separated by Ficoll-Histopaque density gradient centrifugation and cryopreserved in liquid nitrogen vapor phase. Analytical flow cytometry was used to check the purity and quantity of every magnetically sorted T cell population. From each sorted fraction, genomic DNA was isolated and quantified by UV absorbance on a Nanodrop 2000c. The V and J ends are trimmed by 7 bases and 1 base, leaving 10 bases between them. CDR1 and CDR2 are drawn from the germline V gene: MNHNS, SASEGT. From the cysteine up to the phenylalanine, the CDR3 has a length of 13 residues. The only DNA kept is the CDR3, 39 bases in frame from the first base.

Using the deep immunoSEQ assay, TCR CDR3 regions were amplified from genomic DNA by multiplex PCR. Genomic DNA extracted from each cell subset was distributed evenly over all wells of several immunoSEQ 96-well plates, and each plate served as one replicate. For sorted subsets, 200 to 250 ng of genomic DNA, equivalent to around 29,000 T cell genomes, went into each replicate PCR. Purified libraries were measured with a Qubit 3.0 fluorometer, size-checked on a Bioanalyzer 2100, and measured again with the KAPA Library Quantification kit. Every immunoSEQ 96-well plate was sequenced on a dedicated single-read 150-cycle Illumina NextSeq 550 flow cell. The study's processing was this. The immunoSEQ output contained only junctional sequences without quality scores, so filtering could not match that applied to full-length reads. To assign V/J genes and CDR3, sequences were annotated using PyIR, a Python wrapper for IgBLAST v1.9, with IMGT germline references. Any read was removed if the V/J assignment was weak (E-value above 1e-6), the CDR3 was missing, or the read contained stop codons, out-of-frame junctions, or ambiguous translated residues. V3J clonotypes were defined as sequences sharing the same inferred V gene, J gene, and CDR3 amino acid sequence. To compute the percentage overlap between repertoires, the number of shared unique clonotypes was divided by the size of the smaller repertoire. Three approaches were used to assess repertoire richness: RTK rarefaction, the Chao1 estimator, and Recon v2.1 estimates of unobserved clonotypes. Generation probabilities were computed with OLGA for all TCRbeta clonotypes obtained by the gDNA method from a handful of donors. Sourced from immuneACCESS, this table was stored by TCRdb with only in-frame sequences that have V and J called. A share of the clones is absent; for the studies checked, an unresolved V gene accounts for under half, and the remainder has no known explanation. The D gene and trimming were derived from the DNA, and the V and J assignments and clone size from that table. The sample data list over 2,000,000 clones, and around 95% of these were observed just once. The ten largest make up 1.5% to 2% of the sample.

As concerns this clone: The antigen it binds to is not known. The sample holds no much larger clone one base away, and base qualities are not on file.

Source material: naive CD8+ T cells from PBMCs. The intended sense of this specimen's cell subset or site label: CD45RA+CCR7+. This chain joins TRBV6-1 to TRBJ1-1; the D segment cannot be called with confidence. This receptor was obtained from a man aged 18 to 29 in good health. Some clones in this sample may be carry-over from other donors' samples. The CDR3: CASITHGNTEAFF. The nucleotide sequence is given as TGTGCCAGCATTACACACGGGAACACTGAAGCTTTCTTT.